What follows is one T cell receptor beta chain and its context. Its antigen is unidentified. This sample was taken from a study of T cell repertoires in cytomegalovirus infection. The V end lost 5 bases, the J end lost 7 bases, and 20 bases lay between the germline ends. Germline CDR1 is SGHVS and CDR2 is FQNEAQ. The CDR3 extends over 15 amino acids. TCRdb re-called the reads with MiXCR, one entry per CDR3 protein. The table includes approximately 1,000,000 distinct CDR3 sequences, around 31% detected once. Specimen: cultured CD8+ T cells from PBMCs, collected from culture after CMV antigen stimulation. The TCR sequence derives from a human donor in good health (CMV status not recorded). Some clones in this sample may be carry-over from other donors' samples. The chain uses TRBV7-8 and TRBJ1-2; weak D call: TRBD1 (6 bases). The CDR3 is CASSPNPGARCGYTF. The CDR3 nucleotides are TGTGCCAGCAGCCCCAATCCGGGGGCACGATGTGGCTACACCTTC.